Shown below are 24 T cell receptor beta chains from a single sample sequenced in a study of blood T cell repertoires in COVID-19. TCRdb's table, derived via immunoSEQ multiplex PCR, lists solely in-frame clones and lacks some. The data contain roughly 25,000 clones, roughly 90% of them singletons. Sequencing was done on a sample of peripheral blood. The receptors derive from a human donor in a cohort sampled during active COVID-19.

The chain carries TRBV5-1 and TRBJ2-3; D is ambiguous. The V and J ends lost 1 base and 0 bases respectively, with 9 bases between them. The CDR3 is made up of 15 amino acids. Per germline, CDR1 SGHRS and CDR2 YFSETQ. CDR3 sequence (DNA): TGCGCCAGCAGCTTGTTCCTATCTAGCACAGATACGCAGTATTTT. Protein product: CASSLFLSSTDTQYF.

The genes are TRBV27 and TRBJ1-2, with TRBD1 matching 9 bases. The V gene end was trimmed by 7 bases and the J gene end by 3 bases; junction bases not matched to a gene: 12. Germline lookup yields CDR1 MNHEY and CDR2 SMNVEV (reference sequence). The CDR3 consists of 16 residues. The CDR3 here is CASKKLGDRVDYGYTF. CDR3 nucleotides: TGTGCCAGCAAGAAGTTGGGGGACAGGGTAGACTATGGCTACACCTTC.

This rearrangement joins TRBV2 to TRBJ2-3; D may be TRBD2 (6 bases). V was cut by 6 bases and J by 5 bases, with 18 bases left in between. This CDR3 comprises 15 residues. Germline V lookup: CDR1 SNHLY, CDR2 FYNNEI. CDR3 sequence reads: CASSGGGVAGDTQYF. The DNA for the CDR3 is TGTGCCAGCAGCGGGGGTGGGGTAGCCGGAGATACGCAGTATTTT.

The gene calls are TRBV28 and TRBJ1-1, with TRBD1 identical over 8 bases. Per germline, CDR1 MDHEN and CDR2 SYDVKM. The trim removed 4 bases at V and 5 bases at J, leaving 18 bases unmatched. This CDR3 has 18 amino acids. In DNA form, the CDR3 reads TGTGCCAGCAGTTCCCCTCTCTCGGACAGGGAGTATAGGACTGAAGCTTTCTTT. Protein sequence: CASSSPLSDREYRTEAFF.

This chain joins TRBV4-1 and TRBJ1-1; D is perhaps TRBD1 (6 bases). The CDR3 is made up of 16 amino acids. V shed 2 bases and J shed 2 bases, with 15 bases lying between them. Looked up from germline, CDR1 is MGHRA and CDR2 is YSYEKL. The CDR3 coding sequence is TGCGCCAGCAGCCAACCCCTAGGGACATTCAACACTGAAGCTTTCTTT. Its translation is CASSQPLGTFNTEAFF.

This chain joins TRBV23-1 and TRBJ1-3, with D unclear. TRBV23-1 belongs to the ORF category, with a function that is uncertain. This CDR3 is built from 17 residues. Trimming removed 0 bases at V and 0 bases at J, with 12 bases between. In DNA form, the CDR3 reads TGCGCCAGCAGTCAATCAGAGGTTAAGAGCTCTGGAAACACCATATATTTT. It yields the protein CASSQSEVKSSGNTIYF.

This chain connects TRBV5-6 to TRBJ2-3, with no clear D. The germline V gene has CDR1 SGHDT and CDR2 YYEEEE. CDR3 length: 11 amino acids. Between the trimmed V and J ends, which lost 4 bases and 2 bases, there was a span of 2 bases. The CDR3 reads CASSLTDTQYF. DNA of the CDR3: TGTGCCAGCAGCCTCACAGATACGCAGTATTTT.

V and J are TRBV6-2 or TRBV6-3 and TRBJ1-2; 8 bases are shared with TRBD1. The CDR3 contains 14 residues. Losses at the gene ends were 5 bases for V and 7 bases for J; bases not matched to a gene: 9. The V gene's germline CDR1 is MNHEY and CDR2 SVGEGT. CDR3 in amino acids: CASSQTDRVSGYTF. CDR3 bases: TGTGCCAGCAGTCAGACGGACAGGGTGTCTGGCTACACCTTC.

The sample holds one count of this clone. The chain employs TRBV7-9 and TRBJ2-7; a possible D gene is TRBD2 (5 bases). The CDR3 extends over 11 amino acids. Trimming took off 5 bases at V and 5 bases at J, with 7 bases between the two ends. The V gene's germline CDR1 is SEHNR and CDR2 FQNEAQ (reference sequence). The CDR3 is CASSAGDEQYF. CDR3 sequence (DNA): TGTGCCAGCAGCGCCGGGGACGAGCAGTACTTC.

The rearrangement joins TRBV5-1 to TRBJ2-1; no definite D call. This CDR3 is 15 amino acids long. The V gene's germline CDR1 is SGHRS and CDR2 YFSETQ. V lost 0 bases to trimming and J lost 4 bases, with 11 bases between them. The CDR3 here is CASSLGSALYNEQFF. In DNA form, the CDR3 reads TGCGCCAGCAGCTTGGGCAGCGCCCTTTACAATGAGCAGTTCTTC.

The gene calls are TRBV9 and TRBJ1-2, with D unresolved. Germline-derived CDR1 and CDR2 are SGDLS and YYNGEE. Trimming removed 0 bases from V and 1 base from J, with 4 bases in between. The CDR3 is 13 amino acids. This CDR3 is CASSVDSNYGYTF. As DNA, the CDR3 is TGTGCCAGCAGCGTAGACAGTAACTATGGCTACACCTTC.

This chain joins TRBV15 and TRBJ2-3, with D possibly matching TRBD2 (7 bases). Germline V CDR1 and CDR2: LNHNV, YYDKDF (reference sequence). This CDR3 comprises 19 residues. V was trimmed by 0 bases and J by 2 bases, leaving 21 bases between them. The CDR3, as DNA: TGTGCCACCAGCAGAGATCGTGGGTTGAGGGGGGGTGTCACAGATACGCAGTATTTT. It is translated as CATSRDRGLRGGVTDTQYF. Complete variable domain (other parts from reference TRBV15 and TRBJ2-3): DAMVIQNPRYQVTQFGKPVTLSCSQTLNHNVMYWYQQKSSQAPKLLFHYYDKDFNNEADTPDNFQSRRPNTSFCFLDIRSPGLGDTAMYLCATSRDRGLRGGVTDTQYFGPGTRLTVL.

V usage is TRBV7-9 and J usage is TRBJ1-2, with 8 nucleotides matching TRBD1. CDR1 is SEHNR, CDR2 FQNEAQ, per germline (reference sequence). J gave up 4 bases and V 4 bases, and 8 bases lay outside the gene matches. CDR3 size: 15 residues. As DNA, the CDR3 is TGTGCCAGCAGCTCGGCCGGGACAGGCGCCTATGGCTACACCTTC. It is translated as CASSSAGTGAYGYTF.

The V and J genes are TRBV5-6 and TRBJ2-5; D perhaps matches TRBD2 (6 bases). The germline CDR1 and CDR2 sequences are SGHDT and YYEEEE. The CDR3 consists of 13 residues. Trimming removed 2 bases at V and 5 bases at J, with 10 bases between. For the CDR3, the DNA is TGTGCCAGCAGCTTTCAGGCGGGGGAGACCCAGTACTTC. Translated, it gives CASSFQAGETQYF.

V and J are TRBV5-1 and TRBJ1-6; TRBD1 aligns across 9 bases. The germline V gene encodes CDR1 SGHRS and CDR2 YFSETQ. This CDR3 is 14 amino acids long. Losses at the gene ends were 5 bases for V and 7 bases for J; bases not matched to a gene: 4. In DNA, the CDR3 is TGCGCCAGCAGTACAGGGGGCAGGAATTCACCCCTCCACTTT. It specifies CASSTGGRNSPLHF.

The rearrangement uses TRBV19 and TRBJ1-4; maybe TRBD1 (5 bases). There are 11 residues in the CDR3. V gave up 9 bases and J gave up 7 bases, with 9 bases separating them. The germline CDR1 and CDR2 sequences are LNHDA and SQIVND (reference sequence). The chain's CDR3 is CASGGIEKLFF. The CDR3 DNA sequence: TGTGCCAGCGGGGGGATTGAAAAACTGTTTTTT.

This clone appeared once. CDR3 residues: CASGTGGGLAGVGEQFF. The CDR3 nucleotides are TGTGCCAGTGGGACAGGGGGTGGACTAGCGGGGGTTGGTGAGCAGTTCTTC. The chain joins TRBV19 to TRBJ2-1; the match to TRBD2 covers 13 bases. The length of the CDR3 is 17 residues. The V and J ends lost 8 bases and 9 bases, in that order; junction bases with no gene match: 16. Germline CDR1 is LNHDA and CDR2 is SQIVND (reference sequence).

The chain employs TRBV5-1 and TRBJ2-3; D unclear. Trimming removed 0 bases from V and 6 bases from J, with 8 bases in between. Germline CDR1 and CDR2: SGHRS and YFSETQ. The CDR3 loop spans 13 amino acids. CDR3 bases: TGCGCCAGCAGCTTGGAATTTCGGGATACGCAGTATTTT. Translation gives CASSLEFRDTQYF. Drawing the rest from reference TRBV5-1 and TRBJ2-3, the complete variable domain is KAGVTQTPRYLIKTRGQQVTLSCSPISGHRSVSWYQQTPGQGLQFLFEYFSETQRNKGNFPGRFSGRQFSNSRSEMNVSTLELGDSALYLCASSLEFRDTQYFGPGTRLTVL.

The chain employs TRBV7-9 and TRBJ2-3, with TRBD2 matching over 7 bases. CDR1 is SEHNR and CDR2 is FQNEAQ in the germline V gene (reference sequence). There are 16 residues in the CDR3. The V gene end was trimmed by 0 bases and the J gene end by 0 bases; junction bases not matched to a gene: 3. The DNA for the CDR3 is TGTGCCAGCAGCTTAGCGGGGGGGAAGAGCACAGATACGCAGTATTTT. Translated: CASSLAGGKSTDTQYF.

V is TRBV6-2 or TRBV6-3 and J is TRBJ2-1; the match to TRBD2 covers 11 bases. This CDR3 is 14 amino acids long. J gave up 6 bases and V 3 bases, and 1 base lay outside the gene matches. Germline V gives CDR1 MNHEY, CDR2 SVGEGT. CDR3 DNA: TGTGCCAGCAGTTATAGCGGGGGGGCCAATGAGCAGTTCTTC. Residues: CASSYSGGANEQFF.

The V call is TRBV27, the J call TRBJ2-3, with 9 bases matching TRBD2. This CDR3 region has 19 residues. V shed 2 bases and J 3 bases; nucleotides not matched to a gene: 15. Germline CDR1 MNHEY, CDR2 SMNVEV (reference sequence). The CDR3 nucleotides are TGTGCCAGCAGTTTACTCGGTGGGTTAGCGGGGGTAGGGACAGATACGCAGTATTTT. This encodes CASSLLGGLAGVGTDTQYF.

The V and J genes are TRBV5-4 and TRBJ1-3; the D gene is possibly TRBD1 (5 bases). Deletions cut 0 bases from V and 0 bases from J, with 10 bases between. Germline CDR1 SGHNT, CDR2 YYREEE (reference sequence). This CDR3 spans 16 amino acids. CDR3 DNA sequence: TGTGCCAGCAGCTTGGCCGGGGGGTCCTCTGGAAACACCATATATTTT. Its translation is CASSLAGGSSGNTIYF.

J is TRBJ1-5 and V is TRBV6-5; the D gene is possibly TRBD1 (6 bases). CDR1 MNHEY and CDR2 SVGAGI come from the germline V gene. Trimming removed 6 bases at V and 0 bases at J, with 12 bases between. The CDR3 contains 15 residues. Here the CDR3 DNA reads TGTGCCAGCAGGGACAGCTTATTTAGCAATCAGCCCCAGCATTTT. Residues: CASRDSLFSNQPQHF.

On this clone: This specimen includes other DNA sequences encoding the same CDR3. The chain has TRBV5-1 and TRBJ2-7, with a tentative D call TRBD1 (6 bases). Germline assignment: CDR1 SGHRS and CDR2 YFSETQ. Trimming stripped 1 base from V and 1 base from J, with 6 bases between. This CDR3 has 13 residues. CDR3 in amino acids: CASSLTGSYEQYF. CDR3 bases: TGCGCCAGCAGCTTGACAGGGTCCTACGAGCAGTACTTC.